What follows is one T cell receptor (beta chain) and its context. The CDR3 contains 16 residues. The data are from a study of blood T cell repertoires in COVID-19. Across the study: T cells, B-cell-depleted T cells, or PBMCs supplied cDNA or gDNA.

Original processing notes: The assay estimated nucleated cells by amplifying reference gene primers. The table came from immunoSEQ multiplex PCR; TCRdb's copy has only in-frame clones and leaves some out. From that table come the V and J calls and clone size; the DNA was used to work out D and trimming. The sample includes 300,000 to 400,000 clones, around 87% of them seen just once. The chain joins TRBV21-1 to TRBJ1-3; the D segment call TRBD1 is taken from the table without a DNA check. TRBV21-1 is annotated as a pseudogene. Sequencing was done on a sample of peripheral blood. This TCR came from a woman aged 55 to 70 with COVID-19, enrolled during active disease. CDR3: CASSKEDTSSGNTIYF. CDR3 DNA: TGTGCCAGCAGCAAAGAGGACACGAGCTCTGGAAACACCATATATTTT.